This passage covers 5 T cell receptor beta chains from one sample sequenced in a study of shared clonotypes between healthy human individuals. TCRdb's copy holds only in-frame clones and misses some; the assay was immunoSEQ multiplex PCR. This sample has about 680,000 clones, with 92% found just once. Only CD45RO-negative cells positively selected for CCR7 counted as naive CD8 cells, so terminally differentiated effector memory CD45RA+ cells were excluded. The sample was naive CD8+ T cells sorted from blood. Receptors originate from a man aged 25 to 40 in good health.

J is TRBJ2-1 and V is TRBV29-1, with 12 bases that match TRBD2. This CDR3 region has 13 residues. V dropped 4 bases and J dropped 6; count of bases not matched to a gene: 1. Germline values: CDR1 SQVTM, CDR2 ANQGSEA. CDR3 amino acids: CSVGLAGVNEQFF. The CDR3 bases are TGCAGCGTTGGACTAGCGGGAGTCAATGAGCAGTTCTTC.

This clone was recorded only once. The chain employs TRBV7-9 and TRBJ1-1; D is unclear. The CDR3 consists of 13 residues. CDR1 SEHNR and CDR2 FQNEAQ come from the germline V gene (reference sequence). V was cut by 0 bases and J by 7 bases, with 9 bases left in between. The CDR3: CASSLADGFEAFF. The CDR3 region has the DNA TGTGCCAGCAGCTTAGCGGACGGCTTTGAAGCTTTCTTT.

The chain recombines TRBV9 with TRBJ2-1; TRBD2 matches at 14 bases. Germline CDR1 and CDR2: SGDLS and YYNGEE. V dropped 7 bases and J dropped 4; count of bases not matched to a gene: 1. The CDR3 length is 14 residues. The CDR3 is CASGTSGRYNEQFF. The CDR3 coding sequence is TGTGCCAGCGGGACTAGCGGGAGATACAATGAGCAGTTCTTC.

This rearrangement joins TRBV5-8 to TRBJ2-6; D assignment may be TRBD1 or TRBD2 (5 bases each). Germline CDR1 is SGHTS and CDR2 is YDEGEE. The CDR3 is 17 amino acids. The germline V and J ends were trimmed by 0 bases and 1 base, with 11 bases remaining between them. DNA of the CDR3: TGTGCCAGCAGCTTGGCCGGGTGGGGGTCTGGGGCCAACGTCCTGACTTTC. This translates into CASSLAGWGSGANVLTF. The variable domain in full, with the rest retrieved from reference TRBV5-8 and TRBJ2-6, is EAGVTQSPTHLIKTRGQQATLRCSPISGHTSVYWYQQALGLGLQFLLWYDEGEERNRGNFPPRFSGRQFPNYSSELNVNALELEDSALYLCASSLAGWGSGANVLTFGAGSRLTVL.

This sequence joins TRBV25-1 and TRBJ2-7; D remains unclear. CDR3 size: 11 residues. V lost 2 bases and J 5 bases, leaving 4 bases between the germline ends. Germline CDR1 is MGHDK and CDR2 is SYGVNS. CDR3 sequence reads: CASSERDEQYF. In DNA form, the CDR3 reads TGTGCCAGCAGTGAACGGGACGAGCAGTACTTC.